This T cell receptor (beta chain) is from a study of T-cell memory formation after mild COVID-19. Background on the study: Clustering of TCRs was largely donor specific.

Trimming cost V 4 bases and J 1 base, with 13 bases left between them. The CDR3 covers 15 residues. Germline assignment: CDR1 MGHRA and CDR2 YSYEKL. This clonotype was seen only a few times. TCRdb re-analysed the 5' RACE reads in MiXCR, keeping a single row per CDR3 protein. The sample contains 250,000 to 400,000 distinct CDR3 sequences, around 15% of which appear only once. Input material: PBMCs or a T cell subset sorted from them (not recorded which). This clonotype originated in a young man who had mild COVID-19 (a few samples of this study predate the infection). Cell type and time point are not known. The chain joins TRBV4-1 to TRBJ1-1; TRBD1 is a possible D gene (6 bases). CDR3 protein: CASSPRQVSNTEAFF. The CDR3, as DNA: TGCGCCAGCAGCCCGAGACAGGTTTCGAACACTGAAGCTTTCTTT.